The next 18 T cell receptor beta chains were all read from a single sample in a study of CXCR3-negative and CXCR3-positive naive CD8 T cells. UMI-labeled 5' RACE TRB cDNA libraries were prepared from the cells. Each CDR3 protein gets one entry in TCRdb, which reprocessed the 5' RACE reads and gives no DNA. The record lists about 130,000 distinct CDR3 sequences, of which the ten most abundant hold about 0.48%. Sequencing input: naive CXCR3- CD8+ T cells from blood. Subset defined: CD45RO-CCR7+CD27+CD95- naive CD8+ T cells lacking CXCR3 (TNR3-). These receptors were taken from a human donor in good health. Some clones in this sample may be carry-over from other donors' samples.

The chain couples TRBV7-9 to TRBJ2-1; checking the TCRdb D call of TRBD1 is not possible without DNA. The CDR3 runs 16 residues. Germline V gene sequence: CDR1 SEHNR, CDR2 FQNEAQ (reference sequence). The CDR3 loop reads CASSSPTGYHYNEQFF.

The gene calls are TRBV6-5 and TRBJ2-7; the TRBD1 assignment by TCRdb is unverifiable without DNA. The V gene's germline CDR1 is MNHEY and CDR2 SVGAGI. The CDR3 consists of 15 residues. CDR3 loop: CASNPSEHRTYEQYF.

V usage is TRBV12-3 or TRBV12-4 and J usage is TRBJ2-2; TCRdb's D call of TRBD2 is untestable without DNA. CDR3 length: 16 amino acids. The chain's CDR3 is CASSPRDSRGTGELFF.

The chain is built from TRBV29-1 and TRBJ2-7. Germline values: CDR1 SQVTM, CDR2 ANQGSEA. CDR3 length equals 13 residues. The CDR3 loop is CSVEQDGVLEQYF.

The J gene is TRBJ2-7, the V gene TRBV12-3 or TRBV12-4; there is no DNA to check the TCRdb D call of TRBD1. This CDR3 comprises 13 residues. The CDR3 here is CASRDTGTYEQYF.

The chain uses TRBV6-6 and TRBJ2-1; TCRdb designates TRBD2, a call that cannot be tested without DNA. Germline V gene lookup returns CDR1 MNHNY and CDR2 SVGAGI (reference sequence). This CDR3 is built from 17 residues. This chain's CDR3 is CASTSQPGGPSYNEQFF.

This rearrangement joins TRBV29-1 to TRBJ1-2; the D gene TCRdb calls, TRBD1, cannot be checked with no DNA. This CDR3 comprises 12 residues. Germline V gene lookup returns CDR1 SQVTM and CDR2 ANQGSEA. This CDR3 reads CSVEDLGGSYTF.

This chain links TRBV27 with TRBJ2-7. The germline V gene has CDR1 MNHEY and CDR2 SMNVEV (reference sequence). The CDR3 is 13 residues long. CDR3 sequence reads: CASSLSAAYEQYF.

The chain uses TRBV29-1 and TRBJ2-7; TCRdb selects TRBD1, and the lack of DNA leaves this call unchecked. The CDR3 runs to 12 residues. In germline, CDR1 is SQVTM, CDR2 ANQGSEA. The CDR3 region is CSVVGGTYEQYF.

This rearrangement joins TRBV29-1 to TRBJ1-2; TCRdb lists TRBD1, though no DNA is available to test this call. Germline CDR1 reads SQVTM; CDR2 reads ANQGSEA. The CDR3 spans 14 residues. The CDR3 is CSVVRPDRVLGYTF.

The chain links TRBV29-1 to TRBJ2-7; as DNA is missing, the TRBD1 call by TCRdb cannot be tested. In germline, CDR1 is SQVTM, CDR2 ANQGSEA. This CDR3 spans 14 amino acids. This CDR3 is CSAGPGTGGIEQYF.

V and J are TRBV7-9 and TRBJ2-7; TCRdb's D call, TRBD2, is unchecked because there is no DNA. CDR1 is SEHNR and CDR2 is FQNEAQ in the germline V gene (reference sequence). The CDR3 covers 15 residues. The CDR3 here is CASSLGAGLSYEQYF.

The chain carries TRBV20-1 and TRBJ2-7; TCRdb designates TRBD1, a call that cannot be tested without DNA. Germline V CDR1 and CDR2: DFQATT, SNEGSKA (reference sequence). This CDR3 is 15 amino acids long. CDR3 loop: CSAAGWQGQSYEQYF.

CDR3: CASSQDRGGGNQPQHF. This chain uses TRBV4-3 with TRBJ1-5; the TRBD1 assignment by TCRdb is unverifiable without DNA. The CDR3 consists of 16 residues. The V gene's germline CDR1 is LGHNA and CDR2 YSLEER.

This chain uses TRBV3-1 with TRBJ2-7; TCRdb indicates TRBD1, and absent DNA this call remains unverified. The CDR3 is made up of 15 amino acids. CDR1 and CDR2 (germline): LGHDT, YNNKEL (reference sequence). CDR3 in amino acids: CASSQDPRRMHEQYF.

V and J are TRBV29-1 and TRBJ2-1. The CDR3 totals 14 residues. Germline V gene sequence: CDR1 SQVTM, CDR2 ANQGSEA. The CDR3 is CSVFWAALDNEQFF.

The chain combines TRBV5-5 with TRBJ1-1; TCRdb gives TRBD1 as the D gene, but with no DNA this cannot be confirmed. This CDR3 is 14 amino acids long. In germline, CDR1 is SGHKS, CDR2 YYEKEE (reference sequence). CDR3 region: CASSTRTGTPEAFF.

V gene TRBV10-3 combines with J gene TRBJ1-2. The CDR3 sequence is 11 residues long. Germline values: CDR1 ENHRY, CDR2 SYGVKD. CDR3 loop: CAIRNDVGYTF.